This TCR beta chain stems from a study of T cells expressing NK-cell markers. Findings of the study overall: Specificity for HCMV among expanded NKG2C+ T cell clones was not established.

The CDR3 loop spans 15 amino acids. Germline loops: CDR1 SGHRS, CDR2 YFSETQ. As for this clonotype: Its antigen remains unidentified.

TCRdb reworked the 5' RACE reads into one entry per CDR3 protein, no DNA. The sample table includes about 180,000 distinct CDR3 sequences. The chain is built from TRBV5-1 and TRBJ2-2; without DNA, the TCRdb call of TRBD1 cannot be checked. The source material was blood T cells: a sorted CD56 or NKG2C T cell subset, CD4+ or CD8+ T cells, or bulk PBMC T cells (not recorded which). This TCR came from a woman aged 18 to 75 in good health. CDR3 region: CASSLMTGGTGELFF.